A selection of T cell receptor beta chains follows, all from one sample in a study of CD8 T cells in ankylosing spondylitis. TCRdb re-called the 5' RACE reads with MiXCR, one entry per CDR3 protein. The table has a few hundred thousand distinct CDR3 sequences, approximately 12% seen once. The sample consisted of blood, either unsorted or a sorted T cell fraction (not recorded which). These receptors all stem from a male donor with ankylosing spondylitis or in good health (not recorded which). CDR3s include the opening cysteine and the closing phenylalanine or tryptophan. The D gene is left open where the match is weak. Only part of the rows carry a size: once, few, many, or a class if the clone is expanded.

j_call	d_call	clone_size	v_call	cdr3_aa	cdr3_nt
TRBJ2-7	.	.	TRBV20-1	CSARPWGYEQYF	TGCAGTGCCCGTCCGTGGGGCTACGAGCAGTACTTC
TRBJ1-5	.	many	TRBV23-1	CASSHRPSDQPQHF	TGCGCCAGCAGTCATAGGCCGAGTGATCAGCCCCAGCATTTT
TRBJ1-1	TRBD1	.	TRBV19	CASSPGQVHTEAFF	TGTGCCAGTAGTCCCGGACAGGTTCACACTGAAGCTTTCTTT
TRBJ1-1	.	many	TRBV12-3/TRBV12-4	CASSLTGPWTEAFF	TGTGCCAGCAGTTTAACAGGGCCGTGGACTGAAGCTTTCTTT
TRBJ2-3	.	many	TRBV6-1	CASCGNGGADTQYF	TGTGCCAGCTGCGGGAACGGGGGCGCGGATACGCAGTATTTT
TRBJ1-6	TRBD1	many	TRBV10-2	CASSRDSPHPYNSPLHF	TGCGCCAGCAGCCGGGACAGCCCTCATCCTTATAATTCACCCCTCCACTTT
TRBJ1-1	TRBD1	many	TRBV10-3	CAISEGTAEAFF	TGTGCCATCAGTGAGGGGACAGCCGAAGCTTTCTTT
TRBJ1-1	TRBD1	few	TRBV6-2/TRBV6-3	CASSYGYRGMNTEAFF	TGTGCCAGCAGTTACGGATACAGGGGTATGAACACTGAAGCTTTCTTT
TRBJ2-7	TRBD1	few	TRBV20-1	CSGTGTGAYEQYF	TGCAGTGGAACCGGGACAGGGGCCTACGAGCAGTACTTC
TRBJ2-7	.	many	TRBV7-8	CASQKAGVYEQYF	TGTGCCAGCCAAAAGGCAGGGGTCTACGAGCAGTACTTC
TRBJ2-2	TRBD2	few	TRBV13	CASSPYSSGPNTGELFF	TGTGCCAGCAGCCCTTACTCTAGCGGACCGAACACCGGGGAGCTGTTTTTT
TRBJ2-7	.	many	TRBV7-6	CASSRLGGGEQYF	TGTGCCAGCAGCCGACTTGGGGGCGGCGAGCAGTACTTC
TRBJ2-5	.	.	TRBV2	CASSVRGEAQYF	TGTGCCAGCAGTGTACGGGGAGAGGCCCAGTACTTC
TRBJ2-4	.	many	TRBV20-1	CSARPGAFSIAKNIQYF	TGCAGTGCTAGACCCGGGGCCTTCTCGATAGCCAAAAACATTCAGTACTTC
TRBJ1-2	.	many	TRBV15	CATSPPAGSYGYTF	TGTGCCACCAGCCCACCTGCGGGATCCTATGGCTACACCTTC
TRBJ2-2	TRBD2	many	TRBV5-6	CASSLWLAGWNTGELFF	TGTGCCAGCAGCTTGTGGCTAGCGGGTTGGAACACCGGGGAGCTGTTTTTT
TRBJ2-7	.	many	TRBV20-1	CSARDEWSFYEQYF	TGCAGTGCTAGAGATGAATGGAGCTTCTACGAGCAGTACTTC
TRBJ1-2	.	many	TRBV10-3	CAISESAGTYGYTF	TGTGCCATCAGTGAGTCGGCGGGGACCTATGGCTACACCTTC
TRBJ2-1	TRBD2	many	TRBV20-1	CSARWPSGGHNEQFF	TGCAGTGCTAGGTGGCCCAGCGGGGGTCACAATGAGCAGTTCTTC
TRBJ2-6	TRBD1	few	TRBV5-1	CASSYLPGQGIAGANVLTF	TGCGCCAGCAGCTACCTTCCGGGACAGGGTATAGCAGGGGCCAACGTCCTGACTTTC
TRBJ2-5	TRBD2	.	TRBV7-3	CASIIKRGSQETQYF	TGTGCCAGCATCATAAAGCGGGGGAGCCAAGAGACCCAGTACTTC
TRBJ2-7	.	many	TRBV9	CASSVDGAYEQYF	TGTGCCAGCAGCGTTGACGGGGCCTACGAGCAGTACTTC
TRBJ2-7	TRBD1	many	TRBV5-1	CASSLEGQGGTYEQYF	TGCGCCAGCAGCTTGGAGGGACAGGGAGGAACCTACGAGCAGTACTTC
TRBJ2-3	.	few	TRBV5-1	CASSLGGQITDTQYF	TGCGCCAGCAGCTTGGGTGGACAGATAACAGATACGCAGTATTTT
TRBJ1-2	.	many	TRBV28	CASSPRQVLVYGYTF	TGTGCCAGCAGTCCTAGACAGGTCCTCGTCTATGGCTACACCTTC
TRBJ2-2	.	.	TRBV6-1	CASIRRSTGELFF	TGTGCCAGCATCCGGCGGAGCACCGGGGAGCTGTTTTTT
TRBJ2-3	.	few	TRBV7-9	CASTSGGPDTQYF	TGTGCCAGCACCTCTGGGGGTCCAGATACGCAGTATTTT
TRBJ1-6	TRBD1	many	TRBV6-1	CASSTSGGGNSPLHF	TGTGCCAGCAGTACATCAGGGGGCGGTAATTCACCCCTCCACTTT
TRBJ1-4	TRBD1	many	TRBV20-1	CSARDVGSGQGGEKLFF	TGCAGTGCTAGAGATGTTGGATCGGGACAGGGAGGGGAAAAACTGTTTTTT
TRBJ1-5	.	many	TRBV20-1	CSAKSAPLGNQPQHF	TGCAGTGCGAAGAGCGCGCCCCTCGGCAATCAGCCCCAGCATTTT
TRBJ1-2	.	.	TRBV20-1	CSASGGPIIHGYTF	TGCAGTGCTAGTGGGGGCCCAATCATCCATGGCTACACCTTC
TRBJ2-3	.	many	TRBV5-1	CASSLEGATDTQYF	TGCGCCAGCAGCTTGGAAGGGGCCACAGATACGCAGTATTTT
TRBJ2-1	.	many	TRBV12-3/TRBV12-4	CASSYGGSYNEQFF	TGTGCCAGCAGTTACGGGGGCTCCTACAATGAGCAGTTCTTC
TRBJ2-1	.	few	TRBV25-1	CASGTTHLFF	TGTGCCAGCGGCACCACCCATCTGTTCTTC
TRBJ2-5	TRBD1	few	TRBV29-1	CSVLQGDGETQYF	TGCAGCGTCTTACAGGGGGATGGAGAGACCCAGTACTTC
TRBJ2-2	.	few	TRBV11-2	CASTPDRNTGELFF	TGTGCCAGCACCCCCGACAGGAACACCGGGGAGCTGTTTTTT
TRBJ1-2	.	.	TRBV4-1	CASSQVARPANYGYTF	TGCGCCAGCAGCCAAGTAGCCAGACCCGCTAACTATGGCTACACCTTC